A single TCR beta chain is shown here with its context. Its matching antigen is unknown. Sequencing was performed with immunoSEQ multiplex PCR; in TCRdb, only in-frame clones are kept and a portion is missing. The sample consists of approximately 980,000 clones, less than 85% of them appearing once. The CDR3 totals 14 residues. Germline V CDR1 and CDR2: MNHEY, SVGAGI. The V and J ends lost 4 bases and 2 bases respectively, with 8 bases between them. The data originate from a study of shared clonotypes between healthy human individuals. Study findings and constraints: Non-shared clonotypes had lower generation probabilities than clonotypes shared by all four sorted-subset donors.

Sequencing was done on a sample of memory CD4+ T cells sorted from blood. Subset: CD45RA-negative fraction. The V gene is TRBV6-5, the J gene TRBJ1-4, with TRBD1 as a possible D gene (5 bases). The receptor's source is a young man in good health. CDR3 nucleotide sequence: TGTGCCAGCAGTTTGACAGTTACTAATGAAAAACTGTTTTTT. Protein: CASSLTVTNEKLFF.